What follows are 22 T cell receptor beta chains derived from one specimen sequenced in a study of T-cell reconstitution after alpha-beta-depleted transplantation in children. Preparation of the TCRbeta library involved a method that used unique molecular identifiers. One entry per CDR3 protein, called by TCRdb with MiXCR from the PCR reads. The sample has about 220,000 distinct CDR3 sequences; 17% are singletons. Material: PBMCs, mostly from graft donor cells, obtained 360 days after TCRalphabeta/CD19-depleted stem cell transplant. These receptors all stem from a male patient aged 2-15 years who had a stem cell transplant for acute lymphoblastic leukemia, so the T cells may come from the graft donor.

This clonotype was seen a few times. This rearrangement joins TRBV7-9 to TRBJ2-3; unclear D gene. V gave up 5 bases and J gave up 5 bases, with 20 bases separating them. Germline V gene sequence: CDR1 SEHNR, CDR2 FQNEAQ (reference sequence). The length of the CDR3 is 16 residues. The CDR3: CASSPLGRGPKDTQYF. The CDR3 bases are TGTGCCAGCAGCCCCCTTGGTCGTGGGCCTAAAGATACGCAGTATTTT.

The V call is TRBV7-9, the J call TRBJ1-4, with D unclear. CDR3 length equals 13 residues. Germline CDR1 SEHNR, CDR2 FQNEAQ (reference sequence). Trimming removed 5 bases at V and 8 bases at J, with 12 bases between. The CDR3 loop is CASSPPLGEKLFF. The CDR3 bases are TGTGCCAGCAGCCCACCCCTAGGGGAAAAACTGTTTTTT. Variable domain in full (rest from reference TRBV7-9 and TRBJ1-4): DTGVSQNPRHKITKRGQNVTFRCDPISEHNRLYWYRQTLGQGPEFLTYFQNEAQLEKSRLLSDRFSAERPKGSFSTLEIQRTEQGDSAMYLCASSPPLGEKLFFGSGTQLSVL.

This clonotype was picked up a small number of times. The J gene is TRBJ2-1, the V gene TRBV11-2; TRBD1 is a possible D gene (6 bases). With 3 bases removed from V and 6 bases from J, the gap between germline ends came to 12 bases. CDR1 and CDR2 (germline): SGHAT, FQNNGV. The CDR3 totals 14 residues. CDR3 bases: TGTGCCAGCAGCTTCCAGGACAGTTTCAATGAGCAGTTCTTC. This translates into CASSFQDSFNEQFF. Drawing the rest from reference TRBV11-2 and TRBJ2-1, the complete variable domain is EAGVAQSPRYKIIEKRQSVAFWCNPISGHATLYWYQQILGQGPKLLIQFQNNGVVDDSQLPKDRFSAERLKGVDSTLKIQPAKLEDSAVYLCASSFQDSFNEQFFGPGTRLTVL.

This clonotype was observed a handful of times. The V call is TRBV7-9, the J call TRBJ1-5; D might be TRBD1 (6 bases). The ends were cut back, 5 bases at V and 1 base at J, with 15 bases in the middle. The CDR3 covers 16 residues. CDR1 SEHNR and CDR2 FQNEAQ come from the germline V gene (reference sequence). The CDR3 sequence is CASSVTGIGSNQPQHF. CDR3 nucleotides: TGTGCCAGCAGCGTAACAGGGATCGGGAGCAATCAGCCCCAGCATTTT.

A remark on this clonotype: A much more abundant neighbour one base away suggests this may be a read error. The chain uses TRBV12-3 or TRBV12-4 and TRBJ2-7; 7 positions agree with TRBD2. This CDR3 region has 11 residues. Written as DNA, the CDR3 is TGTGCCAGCAGTTCGGGGCGGGAGCTGTACTTC. It encodes CASSSGRELYF.

V gene TRBV5-1 combines with J gene TRBJ2-2, with D tentatively TRBD1 (6 bases). V lost 1 base, J lost 3 bases, and 13 bases lay in between. CDR3 length equals 16 residues. Germline CDR1 and CDR2: SGHRS and YFSETQ. The CDR3 DNA reads as TGCGCCAGCAGCTTGTTCGTGGGGGCGGACACCGGGGAGCTGTTTTTT. It encodes CASSLFVGADTGELFF.

This clonotype was counted only a few times. The J gene is TRBJ2-6, the V gene TRBV2, with TRBD2 matching 12 bases. V lost 8 bases, J lost 0 bases, and 5 bases stayed unmatched. The CDR3 has 17 amino acids. CDR1 and CDR2 from the germline V gene are SNHLY and FYNNEI. This CDR3 is CASRTSGVNSGANVLTF. The DNA for the CDR3 is TGTGCCAGCCGGACTAGCGGGGTGAACTCTGGGGCCAACGTCCTGACTTTC. Looking up the rest from reference TRBV2 and TRBJ2-6 gives the full variable domain: EPEVTQTPSHQVTQMGQEVILRCVPISNHLYFYWYRQILGQKVEFLVSFYNNEISEKSEIFDDQFSVERPDGSNFTLKIRSTKLEDSAMYFCASRTSGVNSGANVLTFGAGSRLTVL.

In its sample, this clonotype was seen many times. J is TRBJ1-1 and V is TRBV6-2 or TRBV6-3; tentative D call: TRBD1 (5 bases). The CDR3 covers 16 residues. From germline, CDR1 is MNHEY and CDR2 SVGEGT. V was trimmed by 2 bases and J by 6 bases, leaving 19 bases between them. The CDR3 region is CASSYRQGGGPSEAFF. The CDR3 nucleotides are TGTGCCAGCAGTTACCGGCAGGGAGGAGGCCCTTCTGAAGCTTTCTTT.

The chain joins TRBV6-5 to TRBJ2-2; D is perhaps TRBD1 (6 bases). Trimming shortened V by 2 bases and J by 4 bases, and 11 bases separated the two germline ends. Germline-derived CDR1 and CDR2 are MNHEY and SVGAGI. This CDR3 region has 15 residues. CDR3 sequence reads: CASSYLGQITGELFF. CDR3 nucleotides: TGTGCCAGCAGTTACCTCGGACAGATCACCGGGGAGCTGTTTTTT.

This chain links TRBV20-1 with TRBJ2-1; D possibly corresponds to TRBD2 (6 bases). The CDR3 is made up of 14 amino acids. V lost 0 bases, J lost 2 bases, and 8 bases lay in between. Germline V CDR1 and CDR2: DFQATT, SNEGSKA (reference sequence). CDR3 in DNA: TGCAGTGCTAGAGAGACTAGACCCTACAATGAGCAGTTCTTC. This gives the protein CSARETRPYNEQFF.

Many counts were recorded for this clonotype. CDR3 sequence reads: CASSDPRAMDTEAFF. The CDR3 region has the DNA TGTGCCAGCAGTGATCCCAGGGCGATGGACACTGAAGCTTTCTTT. V gene TRBV6-1 combines with J gene TRBJ1-1, with D perhaps matching TRBD1 (5 bases). The CDR3 has 15 residues. CDR1 is MNHNS, CDR2 SASEGT, per germline. With 3 bases removed from V and 3 bases from J, the gap between germline ends came to 14 bases.

J is TRBJ1-4 and V is TRBV20-1; D may be TRBD1 (6 bases). The CDR3 totals 13 residues. Germline assignment: CDR1 DFQATT and CDR2 SNEGSKA (reference sequence). With 7 bases removed from V and 7 bases from J, the gap between germline ends came to 16 bases. CDR3 bases: TGCAGTGTTCTTTCGACAGGAGTTGAAAAACTGTTTTTT. Its translation is CSVLSTGVEKLFF.

The chain has TRBV6-1 and TRBJ2-1, with 14 bases aligning to TRBD2. The germline CDR1 and CDR2 sequences are MNHNS and SASEGT. The ends lost 4 bases at V and 7 bases at J; junction bases unmatched: 3. The CDR3 sequence is 15 residues long. CDR3 sequence: CASSAGLAGANEQFF. The CDR3 nucleotides read TGTGCCAGCAGTGCGGGACTAGCGGGGGCTAATGAGCAGTTCTTC.

In regard to this clonotype: A much more abundant neighbour one base away suggests this may be a read error. The chain carries TRBV5-1 and TRBJ2-7, with D possibly called TRBD1 or TRBD2 (5 bases each). Looked up from germline, CDR1 is SGHRS and CDR2 is YFSETQ. The V gene lost 2 bases and the J gene lost 0 bases, with 9 bases spanning the gap. This CDR3 has 14 residues. The CDR3 sequence: CASSFGTDSYEQYF. Written as DNA, the CDR3 is TGCGCCAGCAGCTTCGGGACGGACTCCTACGAGCAGTACTTC.

The rearrangement joins TRBV7-6 to TRBJ2-7; 10 bases fit TRBD1. The CDR3 extends over 17 amino acids. With 2 bases clipped from V and 3 bases from J, the junction kept 10 bases outside the gene matches. Germline V gene lookup returns CDR1 SGHVS and CDR2 FNYEAQ. CDR3 bases: TGTGCCAGCAGCTTAAGGTCCGGACAGGGGGGCAGCTACGAGCAGTACTTC. It codes for CASSLRSGQGGSYEQYF.

This chain uses TRBV28 with TRBJ1-5; no definite D call. There are 13 residues in the CDR3. The V gene's germline CDR1 is MDHEN and CDR2 SYDVKM. The V and J ends lost 3 bases and 6 bases respectively, with 9 bases between them. The CDR3 region has the DNA TGTGCCAGCAGTTTTGCAGGTGTTCAGCCCCAGCATTTT. This encodes CASSFAGVQPQHF.

This clonotype appeared a few times. The chain employs TRBV4-3 and TRBJ1-2, with TRBD1 matching over 8 bases. With 0 bases clipped from V and 4 bases from J, the junction kept 4 bases outside the gene matches. Germline V gene sequence: CDR1 LGHNA, CDR2 YSLEER. The CDR3 is made up of 15 amino acids. CDR3 region: CASSQETGAIYGYTF. CDR3 DNA sequence: TGCGCCAGCAGCCAAGAGACAGGGGCAATCTATGGCTACACCTTC.

This clonotype was counted many times. CDR3 in amino acids: CASSLGGGEQYF. DNA of the CDR3: TGTGCCAGCAGTTTGGGCGGAGGCGAGCAGTACTTC. The rearrangement joins TRBV12-3 or TRBV12-4 to TRBJ2-7; D is perhaps TRBD2 (5 bases). V lost 3 bases and J 6 bases, leaving 9 bases between the germline ends. This CDR3 contains 12 residues.

This sequence joins TRBV5-1 and TRBJ2-5, with D perhaps being TRBD1 or TRBD2 (5 bases each). Germline V gene data show CDR1 as SGHRS and CDR2 as YFSETQ. V shed 2 bases and J shed 2 bases, with 10 bases lying between them. This CDR3 has 14 amino acids. The CDR3 spells CASSFGAQQETQYF. The CDR3 bases are TGCGCCAGCAGCTTCGGGGCCCAACAAGAGACCCAGTACTTC.

Many counts were recorded for this clonotype. The chain combines TRBV7-9 with TRBJ2-3; D unresolved. This CDR3 contains 13 residues. Germline V gives CDR1 SEHNR, CDR2 FQNEAQ (reference sequence). Trimming took off 5 bases at V and 5 bases at J, with 11 bases between the two ends. Here the CDR3 reads CASSTGPGDTQYF. CDR3 sequence (DNA): TGTGCCAGCAGCACCGGACCGGGAGATACGCAGTATTTT.

The genes are TRBV5-5 and TRBJ2-7; D is unresolved. The CDR3 is 15 residues long. Looked up from germline, CDR1 is SGHKS and CDR2 is YYEKEE (reference sequence). V was cut by 4 bases and J by 2 bases, with 16 bases left in between. This CDR3 reads CASSPRLLGTYEQYF. The CDR3 DNA follows: TGTGCCAGCAGCCCCCGGTTACTGGGGACCTACGAGCAGTACTTC.

The V gene is TRBV12-3 or TRBV12-4, the J gene TRBJ2-3, with TRBD2 matching over 13 bases. The CDR3 has 17 residues. The V gene end was trimmed by 5 bases and the J gene end by 2 bases; junction bases not matched to a gene: 7. CDR3 sequence reads: CASSMRLAGGVTDTQYF. The CDR3 DNA is TGTGCCAGCAGTATGCGACTAGCGGGGGGAGTCACAGATACGCAGTATTTT.